The clone carrying this T cell receptor (beta chain) was counted ten times or more. This record comes from a study of CD8+CD57+ T cells in acquired aplastic anemia. For CDR3 and TCR beta VDJ profiling, genomic DNA was the template used. TCRdb re-called the reads through MiXCR, storing one row per CDR3 protein. The table records 200,000 or so distinct CDR3 sequences, nearly 50% of them present only once. Before being chosen for sequencing, patients had shown CD8+CD57+ cell expansion by flow cytometry. The CDR3 spans 10 residues. Trimming removed 11 bases from V and 6 bases from J, with 11 bases in between. Germline assignment: CDR1 SNHLY and CDR2 FYNNEI.

The J gene is TRBJ2-7, the V gene TRBV2, with D possibly being TRBD2 (5 bases). The sample was sorted CD4+, CD8+, or CD8+CD57+ T cells (not recorded which) from PBMCs. This TCR was recovered from a human donor with aplastic anemia. The CDR3 DNA reads as TGTGCCTGGGGAGAAGGCGAGCAGTACTTC. Encoded protein: CAWGEGEQYF.